These 29 T cell receptor beta chains originate from one sample sequenced in a study of T cells in Graves' hyperthyroidism and ophthalmopathy. RNA transcripts gave rise to amplified TCR beta CDR3 regions. First-round RT-PCR of the TCR CDR3 relied on the HTBI primer set. TCRdb reprocessed the multiplex PCR reads with MiXCR, giving one entry per CDR3 protein. The sample lists approximately 600,000 distinct CDR3 sequences, roughly 15% seen once, with 3.5% to 4.5% in the top ten. The sequenced material came from blood. These receptors all come from a woman in her forties with Graves' ophthalmopathy.

The rearrangement joins TRBV7-9 to TRBJ1-6; D unclear. Germline V gene sequence: CDR1 SEHNR, CDR2 FQNEAQ (reference sequence). The CDR3 runs to 16 residues. Trimming removed 2 bases at V and 10 bases at J, with 18 bases between. The CDR3 coding sequence is TGTGCCAGCAGCTTACGAGGGCTTCCAAACGGATCACCCCTCCACTTT. This encodes CASSLRGLPNGSPLHF.

At least ten counts were recorded for this clonotype. This chain links TRBV25-1 with TRBJ2-7; a weak D match, TRBD2 (6 bases). Germline V gene data show CDR1 as MGHDK and CDR2 as SYGVNS. CDR3 length: 13 amino acids. The V end was cut by 3 bases, the J end by 5 bases, with 11 bases between. CDR3 sequence reads: CASSEFGGNEQYF. The CDR3 DNA follows: TGTGCCAGCAGTGAGTTCGGGGGAAACGAGCAGTACTTC.

The V and J genes are TRBV30 and TRBJ2-7; D is perhaps TRBD2 (6 bases). The length of the CDR3 is 15 residues. Per the germline V gene, CDR1 is GTSNPN and CDR2 is SVGIG (reference sequence). V dropped 2 bases and J dropped 0 bases, with 14 bases sitting between them. The DNA for the CDR3 is TGTGCCTGGAGTTCCCAGCGGGTACTCTCCTACGAGCAGTACTTC. Amino acids: CAWSSQRVLSYEQYF.

The sample holds many counts of this clonotype. The chain joins TRBV30 to TRBJ1-1, with D unresolved. V was clipped by 0 bases and J by 11 bases, with 10 bases between them. The CDR3 is 11 amino acids. CDR1 and CDR2 from the germline V gene are GTSNPN and SVGIG (reference sequence). This CDR3 reads CAWSVRTWAFF. The CDR3 DNA sequence: TGTGCCTGGAGTGTCCGCACCTGGGCTTTCTTT.

This clonotype was observed many times. The V and J genes are TRBV5-1 and TRBJ2-3, with TRBD2 matching 9 bases. In germline, CDR1 is SGHRS, CDR2 YFSETQ. V lost 0 bases to trimming and J lost 2 bases; unmatched junction nucleotides: 7. This CDR3 region has 17 residues. The CDR3 reads CASSLGASSGNTDTQYF. CDR3 bases: TGCGCCAGCAGCTTGGGGGCCTCTAGCGGGAACACAGATACGCAGTATTTT.

This clonotype came up many times. The rearrangement uses TRBV6-5 and TRBJ2-7; the match to TRBD2 covers 9 bases. Germline V gene data show CDR1 as MNHEY and CDR2 as SVGAGI. This CDR3 has 15 amino acids. The trim removed 6 bases at V and 9 bases at J, leaving 15 bases unmatched. CDR3 DNA: TGTGCCAGCAGCGCACCCGGACTAGCGCTGGGCGGGCAGTACTTC. Translation: CASSAPGLALGGQYF.

This clonotype was found a few times. The chain combines TRBV10-3 with TRBJ2-2, with 8 bases identical to TRBD1. Trimming took 6 bases from V and 4 from J; bases not matched to a gene: 1. Germline V gene sequence: CDR1 ENHRY, CDR2 SYGVKD. The length of the CDR3 is 13 residues. CDR3 in DNA: TGTGCCATCAGGGACAGGGTCACCGGGGAGCTGTTTTTT. It codes for CAIRDRVTGELFF.

This chain joins TRBV12-3 or TRBV12-4 and TRBJ2-7; D tentatively fits TRBD1 or TRBD2 (5 bases each). The CDR3 covers 15 residues. V gave up 5 bases and J gave up 2 bases, with 16 bases separating them. The CDR3, as DNA: TGTGCCAGCAGTCCCTCAGGGACCCAGGCCTACGAGCAGTACTTC. Protein: CASSPSGTQAYEQYF.

This clonotype was observed a handful of times. The chain employs TRBV28 and TRBJ2-5; 7 bases fit TRBD2. J gave up 3 bases and V 8 bases, and 15 bases lay outside the gene matches. The CDR3 spans 16 residues. CDR1 is MDHEN, CDR2 SYDVKM, per germline. CDR3 residues: CASGLTSFGGKETQYF. CDR3 nucleotides: TGTGCCAGCGGACTGACTAGCTTTGGAGGTAAAGAGACCCAGTACTTC.

This clonotype was picked up many times. The chain carries TRBV5-5 and TRBJ2-7; 7 bases are shared with TRBD1. This CDR3 contains 14 residues. Germline V gives CDR1 SGHKS, CDR2 YYEKEE (reference sequence). Trimming cost V 3 bases and J 3 bases; bases outside gene matches: 6. CDR3 DNA sequence: TGTGCCAGCAGCTCTACAGGGGTCAGCTACGAGCAGTACTTC. Protein sequence: CASSSTGVSYEQYF.

This clonotype has a count of ten or more. The chain employs TRBV30 and TRBJ1-5, with D possibly TRBD1 on 5 matching bases. Germline V gives CDR1 GTSNPN, CDR2 SVGIG (reference sequence). The V end lost 1 base, the J end lost 3 bases, and 7 bases lay between the germline ends. CDR3 length: 13 residues. DNA of the CDR3: TGTGCCTGGAGTGGACAGCCCAATCAGCCCCAGCATTTT. This translates into CAWSGQPNQPQHF.

A remark on this clonotype: A single base separates this from a much larger clone, so it may be a read error. The V and J genes are TRBV27 and TRBJ2-7, with unresolved D. Germline CDR1 and CDR2: MNHEY and SMNVEV (reference sequence). V shed 4 bases and J shed 4 bases, with 11 bases lying between them. The CDR3 sequence is 13 residues long. The CDR3: CASSSHSNYEQYF. The CDR3 DNA reads TGTGCCAGCAGTTCACACAGCAATTACGAGCAGTACTTC.

This clonotype appeared many times. The V gene is TRBV12-3 or TRBV12-4, the J gene TRBJ1-5; tentative D call: TRBD1 (6 bases). The CDR3 is 15 amino acids. V gave up 6 bases and J gave up 2 bases, with 14 bases separating them. CDR3 loop: CASRSTGSGNQPQHF. CDR3 sequence (DNA): TGTGCCAGCAGAAGCACAGGGTCGGGCAATCAGCCCCAGCATTTT.

This clonotype was counted at least ten times. The V gene is TRBV6-2 or TRBV6-3, the J gene TRBJ2-2; a weak D match, TRBD2 (6 bases). Germline V gives CDR1 MNHEY, CDR2 SVGEGT. This CDR3 region has 14 residues. Trimming cost V 7 bases and J 7 bases, with 16 bases left between them. The CDR3 loop reads CASTIGGIIGELFF. The CDR3, as DNA: TGTGCCAGCACAATCGGGGGAATAATCGGGGAGCTGTTTTTT.

This rearrangement joins TRBV28 to TRBJ2-3; 8 bases fit TRBD2. This CDR3 comprises 14 residues. After removal of 2 bases from V and 6 bases from J, the junction contained 4 bases not matched to a gene. CDR1 and CDR2 from the germline V gene are MDHEN and SYDVKM. CDR3 coding DNA: TGTGCCAGCAGTTTAGGGGGACTAGTTGATACGCAGTATTTT. It translates to CASSLGGLVDTQYF.

This clonotype was seen ten or more times. The gene calls are TRBV9 and TRBJ1-1; D is uncertain. The germline CDR1 and CDR2 sequences are SGDLS and YYNGEE. CDR3 length: 14 residues. Trimming stripped 6 bases from V and 6 bases from J, with 18 bases between. The CDR3 sequence is CASTRSQFGSEAFF. CDR3 bases: TGTGCCAGCACCAGGAGTCAATTCGGCTCTGAAGCTTTCTTT.

This clonotype occurred a few times. This chain uses TRBV4-1 with TRBJ2-5; 11 bases line up with TRBD2. V trimming: 4 bases; J trimming: 0 bases; junction bases outside the gene matches: 4. There are 16 residues in the CDR3. Per the germline V gene, CDR1 is MGHRA and CDR2 is YSYEKL. CDR3 nucleotide sequence: TGCGCCAGCAGCCCGACTAGCGGGACTAACCAAGAGACCCAGTACTTC. This sequence encodes CASSPTSGTNQETQYF.

This clonotype was seen many times. J is TRBJ2-5 and V is TRBV29-1; TRBD1 or TRBD2 may be the D gene (6 bases each). Germline CDR1 and CDR2: SQVTM and ANQGSEA. The CDR3 covers 14 residues. Trimming took 5 bases from V and 4 from J, leaving 17 bases between them. CDR3 nucleotide sequence: TGCAGCGTTCGGCCGGGGGCGGCACCAGAGACCCAGTACTTC. Protein product: CSVRPGAAPETQYF.

This clonotype appeared many times. The rearrangement joins TRBV6-5 to TRBJ2-7; 11 nucleotides agree with TRBD2. The CDR3 consists of 16 residues. V dropped 5 bases and J dropped 1; count of bases not matched to a gene: 7. CDR1 and CDR2 from the germline V gene are MNHEY and SVGAGI. This chain's CDR3 is CASSRLGLAGSYEQYF. CDR3 sequence (DNA): TGTGCCAGCAGTCGCTTAGGACTAGCGGGTTCCTACGAGCAGTACTTC.

This clonotype was counted at least ten times. J is TRBJ2-2 and V is TRBV6-2 or TRBV6-3; 13 nucleotides match TRBD2. The CDR3 is 17 amino acids. Germline V gene lookup returns CDR1 MNHEY and CDR2 SVGEGT. With 8 bases clipped from V and 1 base from J, the junction kept 7 bases outside the gene matches. In nucleotides, the CDR3 is TGTGCCAGCCGCCGGACTAGCGGGAGCAAGAACACCGGGGAGCTGTTTTTT. Translation gives CASRRTSGSKNTGELFF.

This clonotype was seen at least ten times. The chain uses TRBV6-5 and TRBJ2-7; 12 bases map to TRBD2. CDR3 length: 16 amino acids. V dropped 0 bases and J dropped 6; count of bases not matched to a gene: 6. In germline, CDR1 is MNHEY, CDR2 SVGAGI. The CDR3 DNA reads as TGTGCCAGCAGTTACTCCACGACTAGCGGGAGTGGCGAGCAGTACTTC. Translation gives CASSYSTTSGSGEQYF.

This clonotype was observed at least ten times. The chain combines TRBV6-5 with TRBJ1-1, with D hard to call. The CDR3 spans 12 residues. The V end was cut by 5 bases, the J end by 5 bases, with 9 bases between. The germline gives CDR1 MNHEY, CDR2 SVGAGI. The CDR3 DNA follows: TGTGCCAGCAGTCACCAGAGTACTGAAGCTTTCTTT. It is translated as CASSHQSTEAFF.

This clonotype was observed at least ten times. The rearrangement joins TRBV19 to TRBJ2-7; TRBD2 matches at 11 bases. Looked up from germline, CDR1 is LNHDA and CDR2 is SQIVND (reference sequence). The CDR3 is 16 residues long. V was pared by 4 bases and J by 1 base, with 6 bases of the junction left unmatched. Here the CDR3 DNA reads TGTGCCAGTAGTACCCGAACTAGCGGGGGATCCTACGAGCAGTACTTC. Amino acids: CASSTRTSGGSYEQYF.

The sample holds many counts of this clonotype. The chain employs TRBV6-2 or TRBV6-3 and TRBJ2-7; D remains unclear. CDR3 length: 16 amino acids. Trimming pared 0 bases from V and 2 bases from J, leaving 14 bases between. Germline lookup yields CDR1 MNHEY and CDR2 SVGEGT. Here the CDR3 DNA reads TGTGCCAGCAGTTACTCGAGTAGTAGTTTGGCCTACGAGCAGTACTTC. Translating it yields CASSYSSSSLAYEQYF.

V is TRBV6-5 and J is TRBJ1-3, with no clear D. The CDR3 is made up of 14 amino acids. Trimming removed 8 bases from V and 0 bases from J, with 11 bases in between. The V gene's germline CDR1 is MNHEY and CDR2 SVGAGI. CDR3 coding DNA: TGTGCCAGCGGTTTTTCCCGCTCTGGAAACACCATATATTTT. Protein: CASGFSRSGNTIYF.

Many counts were recorded for this clonotype. This rearrangement joins TRBV27 to TRBJ1-1, with 8 nucleotides matching TRBD1. This CDR3 contains 12 residues. The germline gives CDR1 MNHEY, CDR2 SMNVEV (reference sequence). The J segment lost 10 bases and the V segment lost 10 bases, leaving 11 bases of the junction unmatched. In DNA, the CDR3 is TGTGCCACCCTAGACAGGGGAAGAATAGCTTTCTTT. Its translation is CATLDRGRIAFF.

This clonotype was picked up many times. CDR3 nucleotide sequence: TGTGCCAGCAGCGCTAACAGGGGGATGAACACTGAAGCTTTCTTT. Protein: CASSANRGMNTEAFF. This chain joins TRBV28 and TRBJ1-1; 8 bases are a match to TRBD1. The CDR3 sequence is 15 residues long. The germline gives CDR1 MDHEN, CDR2 SYDVKM. J gave up 0 bases and V 6 bases, and 6 bases lay outside the gene matches.

This clonotype was seen more than once but under ten times. The chain uses TRBV2 and TRBJ1-2; TRBD1 agrees at 9 bases. CDR1 SNHLY and CDR2 FYNNEI come from the germline V gene. The length of the CDR3 is 15 residues. The V and J ends lost 6 bases and 7 bases, in that order; junction bases with no gene match: 12. This CDR3 reads CASSSLDRGGVGYTF. The CDR3 nucleotides read TGTGCCAGCAGCTCCCTTGACAGGGGGGGAGTTGGCTACACCTTC.

In its sample, this clonotype was seen a few times. J is TRBJ1-4 and V is TRBV15; perhaps TRBD1 as D (6 bases). The CDR3 has 15 amino acids. Per germline, CDR1 LNHNV and CDR2 YYDKDF (reference sequence). V lost 0 bases and J lost 5, with 10 bases in between. The CDR3 spells CATSRDSGTNEKLFF. The CDR3 nucleotides are TGTGCCACCAGCAGAGATTCGGGGACAAATGAAAAACTGTTTTTT.